What follows are 16 T cell receptor beta chains derived from one specimen sequenced in a study of T cell responses to AZD1222 COVID-19 vaccine. Profiled with immunoSEQ multiplex PCR; TCRdb holds only in-frame clones, not every one. The sample includes about 150,000 clones, 75% to 95% of them seen just once. The sequencing here drew on peripheral blood, taken 28 days after the second AZD1222 dose. All receptors come from an adult who received the AZD1222 COVID-19 vaccine.

The chain couples TRBV3-1 (or the pseudogene TRBV3-2) to TRBJ1-2; a possible D gene is TRBD1 (5 bases). Trimming left V 0 bases short and J 8 bases short, with 25 bases between. Germline V CDR1 and CDR2: LGHDT, YNNKEL (reference sequence). The CDR3 extends over 18 amino acids. CDR3 bases: TGTGCCAGCAGCCAAGATGGTTTGACAGCCAGCGGAAGGTTGGGCTACACCTTC. Its protein is CASSQDGLTASGRLGYTF.

The chain employs TRBV7-9 and TRBJ1-2; 8 positions match TRBD1. The CDR3 consists of 16 residues. With V trimmed by 4 bases and J by 8 bases, 15 bases remained unmatched. Per the germline V gene, CDR1 is SEHNR and CDR2 is FQNEAQ (reference sequence). CDR3 sequence reads: CASSYSGQGGTRGYTF. CDR3 nucleotides: TGTGCCAGCAGCTACTCCGGACAGGGAGGTACGAGGGGCTACACCTTC.

This chain uses TRBV18 with TRBJ2-1; possibly TRBD1 for D (6 bases). CDR1 and CDR2 (germline): KGHSH, LQKENI. Deletions cut 4 bases from V and 2 bases from J, with 18 bases between. The CDR3 covers 17 residues. In nucleotides, the CDR3 is TGTGCCAGCTCACTATATCTCCAACAGGGCCCCTACAATGAGCAGTTCTTC. Encoded protein: CASSLYLQQGPYNEQFF.

The chain combines TRBV15 with TRBJ2-3; 8 bases line up with TRBD1. The CDR3 loop spans 15 amino acids. Germline assignment: CDR1 LNHNV and CDR2 YYDKDF (reference sequence). After removal of 1 base from V and 0 bases from J, the junction contained 0 bases not matched to a gene. The CDR3 coding sequence is TGTGCCACCAGCAGAGGGACAGGGAGCACAGATACGCAGTATTTT. Translation gives CATSRGTGSTDTQYF.

V and J are TRBV6-1 and TRBJ2-1; 10 bases fit TRBD2. The ends lost 4 bases at V and 0 bases at J; junction bases unmatched: 12. From germline, CDR1 is MNHNS and CDR2 SASEGT. There are 19 residues in the CDR3. The CDR3 DNA reads as TGTGCCAGCAGTGCCCGGGTAGCGGGAGGTGCCCCCTCCTACAATGAGCAGTTCTTC. Its protein is CASSARVAGGAPSYNEQFF.

CDR3 loop: CASSRTGPTGELFF. The CDR3 DNA is TGTGCCAGCAGCCGGACAGGGCCCACCGGGGAGCTGTTTTTT. This sequence joins TRBV9 and TRBJ2-2, with TRBD1 matching over 8 bases. This CDR3 spans 14 amino acids. Germline values: CDR1 SGDLS, CDR2 YYNGEE. Trimming cost V 4 bases and J 4 bases; bases outside gene matches: 3.

The chain is built from TRBV7-9 and TRBJ1-4, with 7 bases matching TRBD1. Germline V CDR1 and CDR2: SEHNR, FQNEAQ (reference sequence). With 4 bases clipped from V and 4 bases from J, the junction kept 6 bases outside the gene matches. The CDR3 consists of 15 residues. CDR3 residues: CASSSDRDRNEKLFF. CDR3 nucleotides: TGTGCCAGCAGCTCTGACAGGGACCGTAATGAAAAACTGTTTTTT.

The chain joins TRBV10-2 to TRBJ2-1, with 9 bases fitting TRBD2. V trimming: 6 bases; J trimming: 8 bases; junction bases outside the gene matches: 11. The CDR3 length is 15 residues. From germline, CDR1 is WSHSY and CDR2 SAAADI. CDR3 region: CASRGTSPYGHEQFF. In DNA form, the CDR3 reads TGCGCCAGCAGGGGGACTAGCCCCTATGGGCATGAGCAGTTCTTC.

The V and J genes are TRBV5-5 and TRBJ1-1, with a tentative D call TRBD1 (5 bases). Per the germline V gene, CDR1 is SGHKS and CDR2 is YYEKEE (reference sequence). Between the trimmed V and J ends, which lost 4 bases and 1 base, there was a span of 11 bases. The CDR3 runs 14 residues. The CDR3 bases are TGTGCCAGCAGCGCGGTTGGGACGAACACTGAAGCTTTCTTT. Translated: CASSAVGTNTEAFF.

This rearrangement joins TRBV12-3 or TRBV12-4 to TRBJ1-1; D is ambiguous. Trimming removed 8 bases from V and 0 bases from J, with 7 bases in between. The CDR3 sequence is 12 residues long. CDR3 sequence reads: CASQIMNTEAFF. DNA for the CDR3: TGTGCCAGCCAAATAATGAACACTGAAGCTTTCTTT.

J is TRBJ2-1 and V is TRBV20-1; D is possibly TRBD2 (6 bases). CDR3 length: 10 amino acids. Germline loops: CDR1 DFQATT, CDR2 SNEGSKA (reference sequence). V lost 6 bases to trimming and J lost 10 bases, with 10 bases between them. CDR3 DNA: TGCAGTGCCGCTAGCGAGGAGCAGTTCTTC. The encoded protein is CSAASEEQFF.

V is TRBV30 and J is TRBJ1-1; D is ambiguous. This CDR3 has 13 amino acids. The germline V and J ends were trimmed by 0 bases and 5 bases, with 10 bases remaining between them. Germline CDR1 and CDR2: GTSNPN and SVGIG (reference sequence). CDR3 sequence: CAWSVTGGTEAFF. The DNA for the CDR3 is TGTGCCTGGAGTGTAACCGGAGGTACTGAAGCTTTCTTT. Drawing the rest from reference TRBV30 and TRBJ1-1, the complete variable domain is SQTIHQWPATLVQPVGSPLSLECTVEGTSNPNLYWYRQAAGRGLQLLFYSVGIGQISSEVPQNLSASRPQDRQFILSSKKLLLSDSGFYLCAWSVTGGTEAFFGQGTRLTVV.

This clone has more than one count but fewer than ten. This chain connects TRBV7-9 to TRBJ2-7; TRBD2 aligns across 13 bases. This CDR3 has 16 residues. Per germline, CDR1 SEHNR and CDR2 FQNEAQ (reference sequence). Losses at the gene ends were 4 bases for V and 6 bases for J; bases not matched to a gene: 9. CDR3 protein: CASSSPGLAGAVEQYF. The CDR3 DNA reads TGTGCCAGCAGCTCCCCTGGACTAGCGGGAGCGGTCGAGCAGTACTTC.

V and J are TRBV19 and TRBJ2-7, with D unresolved. V gave up 5 bases and J gave up 0 bases, with 14 bases separating them. The CDR3 contains 15 residues. Germline V gene data show CDR1 as LNHDA and CDR2 as SQIVND (reference sequence). CDR3 in amino acids: CASSPAARPSYEQYF. The CDR3, as DNA: TGTGCCAGTAGTCCCGCCGCGCGGCCCTCCTACGAGCAGTACTTC.

The CDR3 DNA follows: TGTGCCAGCAGCCTCTCGGGAGTTTCCACTGAAGCTTTCTTT. This codes for CASSLSGVSTEAFF. This chain joins TRBV5-4 and TRBJ1-1; D gene ambiguous. Per the germline V gene, CDR1 is SGHNT and CDR2 is YYREEE (reference sequence). This CDR3 has 14 amino acids. V lost 4 bases, J lost 4 bases, and 14 bases lay in between.

The rearrangement links TRBV27 to TRBJ1-1; 7 nucleotides agree with TRBD1. Germline trimming cut 5 bases from V and 3 bases from J; bases unmatched to any gene: 12. Germline CDR1 reads MNHEY; CDR2 reads SMNVEV (reference sequence). This CDR3 has 16 residues. The CDR3 reads CASSKDYRGTYTEAFF. For the CDR3, the DNA is TGTGCCAGCAGTAAGGACTACAGGGGAACGTACACTGAAGCTTTCTTT.